One T cell receptor (beta chain) is described in this entry. Its antigen remains unknown. The data were obtained in a study of PD-1 blockade in classical Hodgkin lymphoma. Study-wide results and caveats: Exclusion applied to patients who initiated nivolumab less than 1 year following ASCT. With CD4+ cells, TCR diversity rose significantly by C4D1, but not with CD8+ cells.

The assay was immunoSEQ multiplex PCR, and TCRdb's table has in-frame clones only and misses some. The table includes about 20,000 clones, approximately 80% detected once. Described time point: cycle 4 day 1 (C4D1), after 6 weeks of nivolumab. Every single patient, without exception, relapsed after autologous stem cell transplantation, and brentuximab vedotin exposure varied. CD8+ T cell isolation from thawed PBMCs was performed by magnetic negative selection. Germline CDR1 is SGHDN and CDR2 is FVKESK. Trimming cost V 0 bases and J 10 bases; bases outside gene matches: 12. The CDR3 is 16 residues long.

J is TRBJ2-1 and V is TRBV14, with 7 bases aligning to TRBD2. The sample here was CD8+ T cells from blood, taken before the fourth cycle of nivolumab. The TCR originated in a human donor with classical Hodgkin lymphoma. This CDR3 reads CASSQDWDYISEEQFF. CDR3 in DNA: TGTGCCAGCAGCCAAGATTGGGACTATATCTCCGAGGAGCAGTTCTTC.